The clone carrying this T cell receptor (beta chain) was detected a few times. The target antigen is unknown. Germline V lookup: CDR1 MNHEY, CDR2 SMNVEV (reference sequence). The CDR3 extends over 13 amino acids. V dropped 8 bases and J dropped 4; count of bases not matched to a gene: 7. A second 7 to 11 cycle PCR used barcoded and J-beta primers. A template-switch adaptor that had 12 random nucleotides put a tag on each cDNA molecule. MiXCR, applied by TCRdb to the 5' RACE reads, yields one record per CDR3 protein. The data show about 940,000 distinct CDR3 sequences, with under 50% seen just once and 13% held by the top ten. These data originate in a study of blood T cells in healthy people across ages. Study as a whole: Template switching recovered approximately one barcoded beta molecule for every two T cells.

Study observations and caveats: Estimates of total diversity, which came from one million sequenced T cells, were considered to be underestimates. Higher diversity, along with more naive CD4+ cells, distinguished long-lived donors from aged donors.

Material for sequencing was blood. The chain combines TRBV27 with TRBJ2-7; 8 positions agree with TRBD2. This clonotype was sampled from a man aged 25 to 45 in good health. Here the CDR3 DNA reads TGTGCCAGCGCAAGCGGGGGAGTTTACGAGCAGTACTTC. It translates to CASASGGVYEQYF.